This paragraph covers one T cell receptor beta chain sequence. The data originate from a study of blood T cell repertoires in COVID-19. V was shortened by 7 bases and J by 0 bases, with 6 bases between the two germline ends. The CDR3 covers 13 residues. The germline V gene has CDR1 LNHDA and CDR2 SQIVND (reference sequence). The repertoire was sequenced with immunoSEQ multiplex PCR; TCRdb's copy has only in-frame clones and lacks some. The data contain more than 150,000 clones, roughly 79% of them singletons. This clonotype was obtained from a man between 60 and 75 years old with active or convalescent COVID-19. This chain links TRBV19 with TRBJ2-2; D is unclear. The sample was peripheral blood. This CDR3 reads CASNPANTGELFF. As DNA, the CDR3 is TGTGCCAGTAATCCAGCGAACACCGGGGAGCTGTTTTTT.